This TCR beta chain was recovered during a study of metastatic and nonmetastatic thyroid tumors. With MiXCR, TCRdb reprocessed the PCR reads. The table shows approximately 70,000 clones, with about 3.8% occurring only once. Per the germline V gene, CDR1 is SGHDT and CDR2 is YYEEEE. This CDR3 contains 15 residues. The V and J ends lost 4 bases and 6 bases, in that order; junction bases with no gene match: 7. Among the patients, none had received any treatment before thyroid surgery. This clone was detected many times. The clonotype originates from a female donor with papillary thyroid cancer or a benign thyroid nodule (not recorded which). Some clones in this sample may be carry-over from other donors' samples. The chain uses TRBV5-6 and TRBJ1-5, with 10 positions matching TRBD1. The sequencing input was blood. CDR3 region: CASSPATGGGQPQHF. CDR3 DNA sequence: TGTGCCAGCAGCCCCGCGACAGGGGGCGGTCAGCCCCAGCATTTT. Full variable domain (remainder filled in from reference TRBV5-6 and TRBJ1-5): DAGVTQSPTHLIKTRGQQVTLRCSPKSGHDTVSWYQQALGQGPQFIFQYYEEEERQRGNFPDRFSGHQFPNYSSELNVNALLLGDSALYLCASSPATGGGQPQHFGDGTRLSIL.